These T cell receptor beta chains were read from a single sample in a study of cytotoxic CD8 clonotypes in ibrutinib-treated CLL. Repertoires were generated with immunoSEQ multiplex PCR, while TCRdb's copy carries only in-frame clones and drops some. Here the sample spans 130,000 or so clones, 70% to 85% being singletons. Source: PBMCs, taken after 12 months of ibrutinib treatment. These receptors were obtained from a human donor with chronic lymphocytic leukemia. CDR3s include the opening cysteine and the closing phenylalanine or tryptophan. Each record gives: clone size, D gene, V gene, J gene, CDR3 length, CDR3 DNA, CDR3 protein. A D gene is named only where the DNA matches it firmly. Clone size is not always given. Where it is, it says once, few, many or a class for expanded clones.

clone size: .; D gene: TRBD1; V gene: TRBV19; J gene: TRBJ2-5; CDR3 length: 15; CDR3 DNA: TGTGCCTGCCAACGACGGACAGGGGGCAGAGAGACCCAGTACTTC; CDR3 protein: CACQRRTGGRETQYF
clone size: .; D gene: .; V gene: TRBV6-5; J gene: TRBJ2-7; CDR3 length: 15; CDR3 DNA: TGTGCCAGCAGTTCCATACAAATCAGAACCTACGAGCAGTACTTC; CDR3 protein: CASSSIQIRTYEQYF
clone size: .; D gene: .; V gene: TRBV4-1; J gene: TRBJ2-7; CDR3 length: 13; CDR3 DNA: TGCGCCAGCAGCCAAGACGATCGACTCTCGCAGTACTTC; CDR3 protein: CASSQDDRLSQYF
clone size: .; D gene: .; V gene: TRBV27; J gene: TRBJ1-6; CDR3 length: 15; CDR3 DNA: TGTGCCAGCAGTTTTCGACAACCCCCAAATTCACCCCTCCACTTT; CDR3 protein: CASSFRQPPNSPLHF
clone size: .; D gene: TRBD1; V gene: TRBV6-4; J gene: TRBJ2-2; CDR3 length: 15; CDR3 DNA: TGTGCCAGCAGCCCCAAACAGGGGACCACCGGGGAGCTGTTTTTT; CDR3 protein: CASSPKQGTTGELFF
clone size: .; D gene: TRBD2; V gene: TRBV19; J gene: TRBJ2-1; CDR3 length: 14; CDR3 DNA: TGTGCCAGTAGTATTCTAGCGGGGGACAATGAGCAGTTCTTC; CDR3 protein: CASSILAGDNEQFF
clone size: .; D gene: TRBD1; V gene: TRBV18; J gene: TRBJ2-3; CDR3 length: 16; CDR3 DNA: TGTGCCAGCTCATCCCGGGACAGGGGGGACGCAGATACGCAGTATTTT; CDR3 protein: CASSSRDRGDADTQYF
clone size: .; D gene: TRBD1; V gene: TRBV7-9; J gene: TRBJ1-6; CDR3 length: 16; CDR3 DNA: TGTGCCAGCAGCTTGGCAGGACAGGGCGGAAATTCACCCCTCCACTTT; CDR3 protein: CASSLAGQGGNSPLHF
clone size: few; D gene: TRBD1; V gene: TRBV30; J gene: TRBJ1-1; CDR3 length: 13; CDR3 DNA: TGTGCCTGGAGGGACAGGGGTAACACTGAAGCTTTCTTT; CDR3 protein: CAWRDRGNTEAFF
clone size: .; D gene: TRBD1; V gene: TRBV18; J gene: TRBJ1-1; CDR3 length: 13; CDR3 DNA: TGTGCCAGCTCACCGACAGGGGCAAATGAAGCTTTCTTT; CDR3 protein: CASSPTGANEAFF